These 30 T cell receptor beta chains were all obtained from the same sample, sequenced in a study of blood T cell repertoires in COVID-19. Using immunoSEQ multiplex PCR, the repertoire was profiled, and TCRdb retains in-frame clones only, with some absent. The data show just under 150,000 clones, with 84% seen just once and approximately 5% held by the top ten. Sequenced input: peripheral blood. These receptors were obtained from a human donor in a cohort sampled during active COVID-19.

This clone has just one count. The genes are TRBV6-5 and TRBJ1-5; no clear D gene. Trimming took 8 bases from V and 6 from J, leaving 17 bases between them. CDR1 MNHEY and CDR2 SVGAGI come from the germline V gene. This CDR3 region has 14 residues. The chain's CDR3 is CASRRSLFGQPQHF. The CDR3 DNA sequence: TGTGCCAGCCGCCGCTCACTATTTGGTCAGCCCCAGCATTTT.

V usage is TRBV6-6 and J usage is TRBJ1-5; D not resolved. Germline V gives CDR1 MNHNY, CDR2 SVGAGI (reference sequence). V lost 9 bases and J lost 3, with 9 bases in between. This CDR3 is built from 12 residues. CDR3 coding DNA: TGTGCCAGTAGAAATCCCAATCAGCCCCAGCATTTT. Its protein is CASRNPNQPQHF.

This chain uses TRBV2 with TRBJ1-1, with D hard to call. This CDR3 spans 14 amino acids. Per germline, CDR1 SNHLY and CDR2 FYNNEI. V lost 1 base to trimming and J lost 7 bases, with 13 bases between them. CDR3 region: CASSEDVQEGEAFF. The CDR3 DNA reads TGTGCCAGCAGTGAAGATGTCCAAGAGGGTGAAGCTTTCTTT.

The chain has TRBV29-1 and TRBJ2-7, with TRBD1 matching 7 bases. Germline V lookup: CDR1 SQVTM, CDR2 ANQGSEA. The CDR3 is 12 amino acids. Unmatched junction bases numbered 3, after V lost 6 bases and J lost 1 base. The DNA of the CDR3 is TGCAGCGTCCGGGACAGTTCCTACGAGCAGTACTTC. Encoded protein: CSVRDSSYEQYF.

This clone has only one observation. The chain carries TRBV5-1 and TRBJ2-5; TRBD1 matches at 7 bases. Germline V gene lookup returns CDR1 SGHRS and CDR2 YFSETQ. J was trimmed by 1 base and V by 4 bases; bases with no gene match: 10. CDR3 size: 16 residues. Here the CDR3 reads CASSPQPGTAQETQYF. The CDR3 DNA is TGCGCCAGCAGCCCACAACCTGGGACAGCCCAAGAGACCCAGTACTTC.

The CDR3 loop is CASSHRNANTGELFF. The CDR3 DNA is TGTGCCAGCAGCCACAGAAACGCGAACACCGGGGAGCTGTTTTTT. This sequence joins TRBV11-2 and TRBJ2-2; D uncertain. Germline-derived CDR1 and CDR2 are SGHAT and FQNNGV. Trimming took 5 bases from V and 0 from J, leaving 10 bases between them. The length of the CDR3 is 15 residues.

The CDR3 spells CASSLEGAGTNEKLFF. CDR3 DNA: TGTGCCAGCAGCTTAGAGGGGGCTGGAACTAATGAAAAACTGTTTTTT. The chain carries TRBV5-6 and TRBJ1-4, with 7 bases lining up with TRBD1. The J segment lost 1 base and the V segment lost 2 bases, leaving 5 bases of the junction unmatched. The CDR3 is 16 residues long. Germline-derived CDR1 and CDR2 are SGHDT and YYEEEE.

The J gene is TRBJ1-5, the V gene TRBV4-2; D might be TRBD1 (6 bases). Germline loops: CDR1 LGHNA, CDR2 YNFKEQ. The V end lost 8 bases, the J end lost 8 bases, and 16 bases lay between the germline ends. The CDR3 is made up of 13 amino acids. CDR3 sequence (DNA): TGTGCCAGCGGGATGGGGGCACCGGAGCCCCAGCATTTT. Residues: CASGMGAPEPQHF.

This clone was counted between two and nine times. The rearrangement joins TRBV16 to TRBJ1-5; TRBD1 is a possible D gene (6 bases). Trimming cost V 2 bases and J 2 bases, with 16 bases left between them. This CDR3 has 17 residues. Germline-derived CDR1 and CDR2 are KGHSY and FQNENV. In nucleotides, the CDR3 is TGTGCCAGCAGCCAACTCGGGGGGGCTTTGGGCAATCAGCCCCAGCATTTT. Translation: CASSQLGGALGNQPQHF.

V gene TRBV6-5 combines with J gene TRBJ2-7; no clear D. The CDR3 has 13 amino acids. Trimming pared 6 bases from V and 2 bases from J, leaving 11 bases between. Per the germline V gene, CDR1 is MNHEY and CDR2 is SVGAGI. CDR3 sequence reads: CASRGTAAYEQYF. Here the CDR3 DNA reads TGTGCCAGCAGAGGAACAGCCGCCTACGAGCAGTACTTC.

V usage is TRBV27 and J usage is TRBJ2-5; 8 bases are shared with TRBD1. The CDR3 runs to 15 residues. From germline, CDR1 is MNHEY and CDR2 SMNVEV (reference sequence). V lost 5 bases to trimming and J lost 2 bases; unmatched junction nucleotides: 7. The DNA for the CDR3 is TGTGCCAGCAGTCCGCGACAGGGGATTCAAGAGACCCAGTACTTC. Amino acids: CASSPRQGIQETQYF.

The genes are TRBV13 and TRBJ2-5; D may be TRBD1 (6 bases). The CDR3 is made up of 16 amino acids. Germline V CDR1 and CDR2: PRHDT, FYEKMQ (reference sequence). V lost 1 base to trimming and J lost 4 bases, with 16 bases between them. This CDR3 is CASSLAGARRGETQYF. In DNA form, the CDR3 reads TGTGCCAGCAGCTTAGCAGGGGCCCGACGGGGAGAGACCCAGTACTTC.

This clone was counted at least ten times. This sequence joins TRBV9 and TRBJ2-7; D ambiguous. V was clipped by 3 bases and J by 0 bases, with 10 bases between them. Germline V CDR1 and CDR2: SGDLS, YYNGEE. This CDR3 has 14 amino acids. This chain's CDR3 is CASSGRLSSYEQYV. DNA for the CDR3: TGTGCCAGCAGCGGCCGCCTATCCTCCTACGAGCAGTACGTC.

CDR3 sequence (DNA): TGTGCCAGCAGTGAACCGGTAACTAATGAAAAACTGTTTTTT. It specifies CASSEPVTNEKLFF. The genes are TRBV6-1 and TRBJ1-4; D ambiguous. The germline V gene has CDR1 MNHNS and CDR2 SASEGT. This CDR3 is built from 14 residues. Trimming left V 2 bases short and J 1 base short, with 5 bases between.

The chain combines TRBV7-3 with TRBJ1-1; D gene ambiguous. Per the germline V gene, CDR1 is SGHTA and CDR2 is FQGTGA. The CDR3 is made up of 13 amino acids. The ends were cut back, 1 base at V and 3 bases at J, with 6 bases in the middle. The CDR3 nucleotides are TGTGCCAGCAGCTTAATGGCATACACTGAAGCTTTCTTT. Residues: CASSLMAYTEAFF.

This chain links TRBV6-5 with TRBJ1-3; D unresolved. CDR3 size: 15 residues. The V gene lost 6 bases and the J gene lost 7 bases, with 19 bases spanning the gap. The germline gives CDR1 MNHEY, CDR2 SVGAGI. The CDR3 DNA sequence: TGTGCCAGCAGCCTCCGCTCTAGCGTTGGGAACACCATATATTTT. Translation: CASSLRSSVGNTIYF.

This clone was found once. The chain uses TRBV5-6 and TRBJ2-6, with a tentative D call TRBD1 (5 bases). This CDR3 contains 15 residues. Trimming took 2 bases from V and 4 from J, leaving 10 bases between them. Germline V lookup: CDR1 SGHDT, CDR2 YYEEEE. The CDR3 spells CASSLGARGANVLTF. Written as DNA, the CDR3 is TGTGCCAGCAGCTTAGGGGCGCGCGGGGCCAACGTCCTGACTTTC.

The chain is built from TRBV5-4 and TRBJ1-2, with 8 nucleotides matching TRBD1. CDR1 is SGHNT and CDR2 is YYREEE in the germline V gene (reference sequence). V lost 4 bases, J lost 6 bases, and 11 bases stayed unmatched. The CDR3 spans 15 residues. In DNA, the CDR3 is TGTGCCAGCAGCCACCCGGGACAGGTATTAGATGGCTACACCTTC. It yields the protein CASSHPGQVLDGYTF. Drawing the rest from reference TRBV5-4 and TRBJ1-2, the complete variable domain is ETGVTQSPTHLIKTRGQQVTLRCSSQSGHNTVSWYQQALGQGPQFIFQYYREEENGRGNFPPRFSGLQFPNYSSELNVNALELDDSALYLCASSHPGQVLDGYTFGSGTRLTVV.

This sequence joins TRBV4-1 and TRBJ2-4; 7 bases line up with TRBD2. There are 16 residues in the CDR3. Germline CDR1 and CDR2: MGHRA and YSYEKL. After removal of 0 bases from V and 4 bases from J, the junction contained 6 bases not matched to a gene. Here the CDR3 reads CASSQEGDYLKNIQYF. The CDR3, as DNA: TGCGCCAGCAGCCAAGAGGGGGACTATCTAAAAAACATTCAGTACTTC.

This clone was seen only a few times. DNA for the CDR3: TGTGCCTGGAGTCGTACGCGGGATACGCAGTATTTT. This translates into CAWSRTRDTQYF. V usage is TRBV30 and J usage is TRBJ2-3; D unresolved. Per the germline V gene, CDR1 is GTSNPN and CDR2 is SVGIG (reference sequence). The CDR3 loop spans 12 amino acids. Trimming cost V 2 bases and J 6 bases, with 9 bases left between them. The whole variable domain, remainder taken from reference TRBV30 and TRBJ2-3, is SQTIHQWPATLVQPVGSPLSLECTVEGTSNPNLYWYRQAAGRGLQLLFYSVGIGQISSEVPQNLSASRPQDRQFILSSKKLLLSDSGFYLCAWSRTRDTQYFGPGTRLTVL.

The V and J genes are TRBV24-1 and TRBJ2-7, with D possibly matching TRBD1 (5 bases). Germline values: CDR1 KGHDR, CDR2 SFDVKD. V was cut by 0 bases and J by 3 bases, with 5 bases left in between. CDR3 length: 13 residues. In DNA form, the CDR3 reads TGTGCCACCAGTGATTTGCAGGGCTACGAGCAGTACGTC. Amino acids: CATSDLQGYEQYV.

V and J are TRBV27 and TRBJ2-3; TRBD1 is a possible D gene (6 bases). Trimming left V 0 bases short and J 9 bases short, with 13 bases between. The CDR3 length is 14 residues. From germline, CDR1 is MNHEY and CDR2 SMNVEV (reference sequence). CDR3 in DNA: TGTGCCAGCAGTTTATCGGCAGGGGCCGGCACGCAGTATTTT. Protein: CASSLSAGAGTQYF.

About this clone: A junction end diverges from the germline sequence, so it may reflect a read error. V is TRBV7-7 and J is TRBJ2-1; weak D call: TRBD1 (6 bases). This CDR3 has 17 amino acids. The germline V gene encodes CDR1 SSHAT and CDR2 FNYEAQ (reference sequence). The CDR3: CASSLGPPGDFYNEQFF. The CDR3 nucleotides are TGTGCTAGCAGCTTAGGCCCTCCAGGGGATTTCTACAATGAGCAGTTCTTC.

This sequence joins TRBV24-1 and TRBJ2-1, with D tentatively TRBD2 (5 bases). The CDR3 is 14 residues long. V shed 9 bases and J shed 0 bases, with 11 bases lying between them. CDR1 is KGHDR, CDR2 SFDVKD, per germline. The CDR3 sequence is CATSHGSSYNEQFF. CDR3 DNA: TGTGCCACCTCCCATGGGAGCTCCTACAATGAGCAGTTCTTC.

The V call is TRBV5-4, the J call TRBJ1-1; D might be TRBD1 (5 bases). The CDR3 spans 14 residues. CDR1 is SGHNT and CDR2 is YYREEE in the germline V gene (reference sequence). The germline V and J ends were trimmed by 4 bases and 9 bases, with 19 bases remaining between them. The CDR3 spells CASSPPGLGLKAFF. The CDR3 DNA sequence: TGTGCCAGCAGCCCGCCTGGGCTGGGGCTGAAAGCTTTCTTT.

This clone was observed a handful of times. This chain connects TRBV9 to TRBJ2-2; 9 bases line up with TRBD2. Germline assignment: CDR1 SGDLS and CDR2 YYNGEE. CDR3 size: 16 residues. Trimming took 4 bases from V and 3 from J; bases not matched to a gene: 7. CDR3 sequence reads: CASSRESGGYTGELFF. In DNA, the CDR3 is TGTGCCAGCAGCCGTGAAAGCGGGGGGTACACCGGGGAGCTGTTTTTT.

The chain carries TRBV6-6 and TRBJ2-7; the D gene is possibly TRBD1 (7 bases). The CDR3 covers 16 residues. V was pared by 5 bases and J by 5 bases, with 22 bases between. The germline gives CDR1 MNHNY, CDR2 SVGAGI (reference sequence). CDR3 residues: CASSTQGAGGMHEQYF. CDR3 DNA sequence: TGTGCCAGCAGTACACAAGGAGCAGGGGGGATGCACGAGCAGTACTTC.

The sample holds a few counts of this clone. V gene TRBV18 combines with J gene TRBJ1-5, with D tentatively TRBD1 (6 bases). V was shortened by 2 bases and J by 4 bases, with 9 bases between the two germline ends. The CDR3 spans 14 residues. Looked up from germline, CDR1 is KGHSH and CDR2 is LQKENI. DNA for the CDR3: TGTGCCAGCTCACCAGGGACATTTAATCAGCCCCAGCATTTT. It specifies CASSPGTFNQPQHF. Filled out from reference TRBV18 and TRBJ1-5, the complete variable domain reads NAGVMQNPRHLVRRRGQEARLRCSPMKGHSHVYWYRQLPEEGLKFMVYLQKENIIDESGMPKERFSAEFPKEGPSILRIQQVVRGDSAAYFCASSPGTFNQPQHFGDGTRLSIL.

This sequence joins TRBV2 and TRBJ2-1; D gene ambiguous. The germline V gene encodes CDR1 SNHLY and CDR2 FYNNEI. The V and J ends lost 2 bases and 4 bases respectively, with 12 bases between them. The CDR3 contains 15 residues. The CDR3 here is CASSEQQLPYNEQFF. For the CDR3, the DNA is TGTGCCAGCAGTGAACAGCAACTACCTTACAATGAGCAGTTCTTC.

This clone was observed a single time. V and J are TRBV2 and TRBJ1-1; TRBD1 is a possible D gene (5 bases). CDR3 length: 13 amino acids. CDR1 and CDR2 from the germline V gene are SNHLY and FYNNEI. Between the trimmed V and J ends, which lost 11 bases and 3 bases, there was a span of 16 bases. Written as DNA, the CDR3 is TGTGCCGGCGGGGCCTCAAGGGACACTGAAGCTTTCTTT. Protein sequence: CAGGASRDTEAFF.